This entry concerns a single T cell receptor beta chain. CDR3 length: 18 amino acids. V gave up 7 bases and J gave up 6 bases; unmatched junction bases: 19. Germline values: CDR1 SGDLS, CDR2 YYNGEE. The data are from a study of blood T cell repertoires in COVID-19. About the research overall: The origin of the acute and convalescent COVID-19 samples was the United States, Italy and Spain. T cells, B-cell-depleted T cells, or PBMCs supplied cDNA or gDNA.

As originally analysed: From reference gene primer amplification, estimates of nucleated cell counts were derived. Method: immunoSEQ multiplex PCR; TCRdb's copy keeps in-frame clones and lacks some. V and J calls and clone size are as listed in that table; D and trimming were resolved from the DNA. The table lists a few hundred thousand clones, about 90% of them singletons. The TCR sequence derives from a woman aged 18-29 years who had recovered from COVID-19. The chain is built from TRBV9 and TRBJ2-1, with TRBD2 identical over 10 bases. What was sequenced was peripheral blood. CDR3 bases: TGTGCCAGCGGATTACTAGCGGGAACGACAAGGGGAACCAATGAGCAGTTCTTC. This translates into CASGLLAGTTRGTNEQFF.